This TCR beta chain comes out of a study of OX40 agonist ivuxolimab in advanced cancers. At the level of the study: Mean age approximately 66 years, range about 20 to 79; 82.7% male. Points from the study as a whole: Partial responders at 0.1-3.0 mg/kg had among the lowest clonal expansion. At doses 0.1 to 3.0 mg/kg, CD4+ and CD8+ clones expanded.

The data were produced by immunoSEQ multiplex PCR, yet TCRdb's version contains in-frame clones alone and is incomplete. The top ten clones hold roughly 2.3% of a sample with more than 50,000 clones, 70% to 85% of them seen once. Germline assignment: CDR1 SEHNR and CDR2 FQNEAQ (reference sequence). The CDR3 totals 15 residues. Trimming cost V 5 bases and J 5 bases; bases outside gene matches: 5. A note on this clone: What it binds is not known.

This sequence joins TRBV7-9 and TRBJ2-5; TRBD2 matches 13 bases. The receptor comes from an adult with an advanced solid tumor such as melanoma, head and neck, liver or kidney cancer. The material was CD4+ or CD8+ T cells sorted from blood, obtained in a trial of the OX40 agonist ivuxolimab. Here the CDR3 DNA reads TGTGCCAGCAGCGCCATGGGACTAGCGGGGGAGACCCAGTACTTC. It translates to CASSAMGLAGETQYF. The variable domain in full, completed from reference TRBV7-9 and TRBJ2-5, reads DTGVSQNPRHKITKRGQNVTFRCDPISEHNRLYWYRQTLGQGPEFLTYFQNEAQLEKSRLLSDRFSAERPKGSFSTLEIQRTEQGDSAMYLCASSAMGLAGETQYFGPGTRLLVL.